The T cell receptor beta chain under discussion was sequenced for a study of T cells in Graves' hyperthyroidism and ophthalmopathy. Broader study findings: Blood held most thyroid clonotypes expanded above 0.001 frequency. Model output signaled ophthalmopathy a median approximately 6.2 months ahead of onset.

CDR1 is DFQATT, CDR2 SNEGSKA, per germline (reference sequence). Trimming stripped 1 base from V and 7 bases from J, with 19 bases between. The CDR3 extends over 15 amino acids. Authors of the study amplified TCR beta CDR3 regions from RNA transcripts. The HTBI primer set served for first-round RT-PCR of the TCR CDR3. TCRdb re-called the multiplex PCR reads with MiXCR, one entry per CDR3 protein. Of hundreds of thousands of distinct CDR3 sequences in the sample, approximately 15% were seen once. Graves' hyperthyroidism was deemed stable absent ophthalmopathy progression within 18 months. The hyperthyroidism was newly diagnosed and had lasted under 2 months; the patients were aged 18 to 65. This clonotype was found a few times. Its antigen is currently unknown.

The source is a woman aged 18-35 years with Graves' hyperthyroidism. The chain couples TRBV20-1 to TRBJ1-2; D gene ambiguous. Sample: blood. CDR3 amino acids: CSARVMPQERSGYTF. DNA of the CDR3: TGCAGTGCTAGAGTTATGCCGCAGGAGAGGAGTGGCTACACCTTC.